This T cell receptor (beta chain) was documented in a study of blood T cell repertoires in COVID-19. Repertoires were generated with immunoSEQ multiplex PCR, while TCRdb's copy carries only in-frame clones and drops some. The data hold around 290,000 clones, with around 90% observed a single time. The CDR3 consists of 13 residues. V was cut by 0 bases and J by 4 bases, with 6 bases left in between. Germline V gives CDR1 SGDLS, CDR2 YYNGEE. Participant age was about 18 to 89 years, and participants resided in about two dozen US areas. Researchers sorted participants into cohorts using their self-reported clinical history. What the recovered Cohort 3 donors had was two negative PCRs, clearance, or symptom resolution.

The J gene is TRBJ2-3, the V gene TRBV9; D possibly corresponds to TRBD2 (5 bases). The TCR comes from a woman aged 25-40 years who had recovered from COVID-19. Sequencing used PBMCs or T cells enriched from blood (not recorded which). The CDR3 sequence: CASSVVLADTQYF. The CDR3 coding sequence is TGTGCCAGCAGCGTAGTACTAGCAGATACGCAGTATTTT.